This T cell receptor (beta chain) was obtained from a study of T cells after yellow fever vaccination. CDR3 size: 16 residues. Germline assignment: CDR1 MNHNS and CDR2 SASEGT. Deletions cut 6 bases from V and 6 bases from J, with 21 bases between. Each CDR3 protein is one row after TCRdb ran MiXCR on the 5' RACE reads. In the table there are about 130,000 distinct CDR3 sequences, under 8.5% of which are singletons. The sequenced sample was CD4+ T cells sorted from PBMCs, obtained more than 8 days after the first yellow fever vaccination. The V call is TRBV6-1, the J call TRBJ1-5, with D unresolved. The sequence was obtained from a man in his late teens or twenties who received the YFV17D yellow fever vaccine. CDR3 loop: CASRRSGVDPGQPQHF. The CDR3 DNA is TGTGCCAGCAGAAGATCCGGGGTTGACCCAGGTCAGCCCCAGCATTTT.